The rows below give T cell receptor beta chains drawn from one sample of a study of Graves' ophthalmopathy and Graves' hyperthyroidism. MiXCR was run by TCRdb on the multiplex PCR reads, yielding one entry per CDR3 protein. The data hold 150,000 to 200,000 distinct CDR3 sequences, with 35% to 50% observed a single time. What was sequenced was peripheral blood. These receptors came from a man aged 25 to 40 with Graves' ophthalmopathy. CDR3s include the opening cysteine and the closing phenylalanine or tryptophan. The order of the fields is D gene, clone size, V gene, J gene, CDR3 protein, CDR3 DNA. D genes are given only for firm matches. The size field is filled for only some rows; it gives once, few, many or a size class.

TRBD2	NA	TRBV12-3/TRBV12-4	TRBJ2-5	CASSLGGGADQETQYF	TGTGCCAGCAGTTTGGGCGGGGGGGCGGACCAAGAGACCCAGTACTTC
NA	NA	TRBV12-3/TRBV12-4	TRBJ1-2	CASSLGDESYGYTF	TGTGCCAGCAGTTTAGGAGACGAGAGCTATGGCTACACCTTC
NA	many	TRBV7-8	TRBJ2-5	CASSYGPNRRETQYF	TGTGCCAGCAGCTATGGACCCAACCGAAGAGAGACCCAGTACTTC
TRBD2	NA	TRBV27	TRBJ2-7	CASSSGSGKGYEQYF	TGTGCCAGCAGTTCGGGTAGCGGGAAGGGTTACGAGCAGTACTTC
TRBD1	many	TRBV12-3/TRBV12-4	TRBJ1-5	CASTTGQGIGPQHF	TGTGCCAGCACCACGGGACAGGGGATCGGGCCCCAGCATTTT
NA	many	TRBV12-3/TRBV12-4	TRBJ1-2	CASTLGNAYGYTF	TGTGCCAGCACCCTAGGTAACGCCTATGGCTACACCTTC
NA	NA	TRBV6-1	TRBJ1-2	CASRGTQLVVNYGYTF	TGTGCCAGCAGGGGGACACAGCTCGTGGTTAACTATGGCTACACCTTC
TRBD2	many	TRBV5-1	TRBJ2-7	CASSLWREKSWRQCF	TGCGCCAGCAGCTTGTGGCGGGAGAAGTCTTGGCGGCAGTGCTTC
TRBD1	NA	TRBV6-1	TRBJ1-5	CASIGGQGTNQPQHF	TGTGCCAGCATCGGGGGACAGGGTACGAATCAGCCCCAGCATTTT
NA	NA	TRBV27	TRBJ2-7	CASKKDEQYF	TGTGCCAGCAAAAAGGACGAGCAGTACTTC
NA	NA	TRBV12-3/TRBV12-4	TRBJ1-1	CASSERRFEAFF	TGTGCCAGCAGTGAAAGGAGGTTTGAAGCTTTCTTT
NA	NA	TRBV7-2	TRBJ2-7	CASSLGPGLVDEQYF	TGTGCCAGCAGCTTAGGCCCAGGGCTCGTCGACGAGCAGTACTTC
NA	many	TRBV10-3	TRBJ1-5	CAISDPMGWEHSNQPQHF	TGTGCCATCAGTGACCCCATGGGCTGGGAACATAGCAATCAGCCCCAGCATTTT
NA	many	TRBV7-8	TRBJ2-2	CASSFSENTGELFF	TGTGCCAGCAGCTTTTCAGAGAACACCGGGGAGCTGTTTTTT
TRBD1	NA	TRBV6-1	TRBJ1-2	CASSDRDRDGYTF	TGTGCCAGCAGTGACAGGGACAGAGATGGCTACACCTTC
TRBD2	NA	TRBV20-1	TRBJ2-5	CSALTSAQETQYF	TGCAGTGCTTTGACTAGCGCACAAGAGACCCAGTACTTC
NA	many	TRBV18	TRBJ2-5	CASSPPTWGQETQYF	TGTGCCAGCTCACCACCTACCTGGGGGCAAGAGACCCAGTACTTC
NA	few	TRBV6-1	TRBJ1-5	CASSARTTGFSNQPQHF	TGTGCCAGCAGTGCCCGAACTACAGGGTTTAGCAATCAGCCCCAGCATTTT
TRBD2	once	TRBV19	TRBJ2-7	CASSPPGAGGLSTAYEQYF	TGTGCCAGTAGTCCACCGGGGGCGGGAGGGCTATCGACGGCCTACGAGCAGTACTTC
NA	many	TRBV20-1	TRBJ1-6	CSAGDGGDNSPLHF	TGCAGTGCGGGGGACGGAGGGGATAATTCACCCCTCCACTTT
TRBD1	many	TRBV20-1	TRBJ1-5	CSGTGFNQPQHF	TGCAGTGGGACAGGCTTCAATCAGCCCCAGCATTTT
TRBD2	NA	TRBV5-6	TRBJ2-5	CASSPLAGARPGETQYF	TGTGCCAGCAGCCCTTTAGCGGGGGCCCGACCTGGGGAGACCCAGTACTTC
TRBD1	NA	TRBV29-1	TRBJ2-2	CSTPGQGAGELFF	TGCAGCACACCGGGACAGGGGGCCGGGGAGCTGTTTTTT
TRBD2	NA	TRBV12-3/TRBV12-4	TRBJ2-7	CASSPSGRFEQYF	TGTGCCAGCAGTCCTAGCGGGAGGTTCGAGCAGTACTTC
TRBD1	many	TRBV18	TRBJ2-2	CASSPPSRGGNTGELFF	TGTGCCAGCTCACCACCGTCTAGAGGGGGCAACACCGGGGAGCTGTTTTTT
NA	many	TRBV28	TRBJ1-1	CASGEAREAFF	TGTGCCAGTGGAGAAGCACGGGAAGCTTTCTTT
NA	many	TRBV4-3	TRBJ1-5	CASSQDWGSNQPQHF	TGCGCCAGCAGCCAAGATTGGGGTAGCAATCAGCCCCAGCATTTT
NA	many	TRBV20-1	TRBJ2-5	CSGMGGETQYF	TGCAGTGGGATGGGCGGGGAGACCCAGTACTTC
NA	many	TRBV7-2	TRBJ2-4	CASSAQGLAAQYF	TGTGCCAGCAGCGCCCAGGGGCTAGCAGCTCAGTACTTC
TRBD1	NA	TRBV27	TRBJ1-1	CASSRGQGATEAFF	TGTGCCAGCAGCCGAGGACAGGGGGCCACTGAAGCTTTCTTT
TRBD2	many	TRBV6-5	TRBJ2-5	CASTGGVQETQYF	TGTGCCAGCACGGGGGGGGTACAAGAGACCCAGTACTTC
NA	many	TRBV6-2/TRBV6-3	TRBJ1-1	CASRSGGARLNTEAFF	TGTGCCAGCAGATCCGGGGGGGCGCGTTTGAACACTGAAGCTTTCTTT
NA	many	TRBV4-1	TRBJ2-7	CASSQDRAFSYEQYF	TGCGCCAGCAGCCAAGATCGTGCCTTCTCCTACGAGCAGTACTTC
NA	many	TRBV30	TRBJ1-2	CAWTRRGLNYGYTF	TGTGCCTGGACACGCCGGGGACTCAACTATGGCTACACCTTC
NA	many	TRBV6-1	TRBJ2-7	CASSGGEDLPYEQYF	TGTGCCAGCAGTGGGGGGGAGGACTTGCCCTACGAGCAGTACTTC
NA	NA	TRBV7-2	TRBJ1-2	CASSLKGDGYTF	TGTGCCAGCAGCTTAAAGGGGGATGGCTACACCTTC
TRBD2	many	TRBV20-1	TRBJ2-7	CSANTAGGPYF	TGCAGTGCCAACACGGCGGGAGGGCCGTACTTC
TRBD1	many	TRBV27	TRBJ2-7	CASSLSLQGAGEQYF	TGTGCCAGCAGTTTATCATTGCAGGGGGCGGGTGAGCAGTACTTC
NA	many	TRBV27	TRBJ2-7	CASIRSGSYEQYF	TGTGCCAGCATACGTAGTGGCTCCTACGAGCAGTACTTC
NA	NA	TRBV28	TRBJ2-7	CASSLVRAPAPLEQYF	TGTGCCAGCAGTTTGGTGAGGGCCCCCGCTCCGCTCGAGCAGTACTTC
NA	NA	TRBV24-1	TRBJ2-5	CATSEHGGYETQYF	TGTGCCACCAGTGAACACGGAGGCTACGAGACCCAGTACTTC
NA	NA	TRBV15	TRBJ2-7	CATSRGQQGNEQYF	TGTGCCACCAGCAGAGGCCAACAGGGAAACGAGCAGTACTTC
TRBD1	NA	TRBV12-3/TRBV12-4	TRBJ1-2	CASRLGIGGFDGYTF	TGTGCCAGCAGACTCGGTATAGGGGGCTTCGATGGCTACACCTTC
TRBD1	many	TRBV6-5	TRBJ2-5	CASSPTGGRETQYF	TGTGCCAGCAGTCCGACAGGGGGCAGGGAGACCCAGTACTTC
TRBD2	NA	TRBV6-1	TRBJ2-7	CASSTSSGSFYEQYF	TGTGCCAGCAGTACATCTAGCGGGAGCTTCTACGAGCAGTACTTC
NA	many	TRBV6-5	TRBJ1-1	CASSFGRANTEAFF	TGTGCCAGCAGTTTTGGACGGGCGAACACTGAAGCTTTCTTT
NA	many	TRBV6-5	TRBJ2-7	CASSYDSALSYEQYF	TGTGCCAGCAGTTACGACTCTGCGCTCTCCTACGAGCAGTACTTC
NA	NA	TRBV30	TRBJ2-5	CAWRGGETQYF	TGTGCCTGGAGGGGTGGAGAGACCCAGTACTTC
TRBD1	NA	TRBV28	TRBJ2-5	CASTLGQASIQETQYF	TGTGCCAGCACCCTAGGACAGGCCAGTATCCAAGAGACCCAGTACTTC
NA	once	TRBV12-3/TRBV12-4	TRBJ1-3	CASRYVGGDGNTIYF	TGTGCCAGCAGATACGTGGGGGGAGACGGAAACACCATATATTTT
TRBD2	many	TRBV4-1	TRBJ2-5	CASSQASGEETQYF	TGCGCCAGCAGCCAAGCTAGCGGAGAAGAGACCCAGTACTTC
NA	many	TRBV30	TRBJ1-2	CAWIPRLRVGYTF	TGTGCCTGGATTCCGAGGCTACGAGTTGGCTACACCTTC
NA	many	TRBV28	TRBJ1-6	CASSPPRSPLHF	TGTGCCAGCAGCCCCCCCAGGTCACCCCTCCACTTT
TRBD1	many	TRBV28	TRBJ2-7	CASSFGGTGGPYEQYF	TGTGCCAGCAGTTTCGGTGGGACAGGGGGCCCCTACGAGCAGTACTTC
NA	NA	TRBV12-3/TRBV12-4	TRBJ1-2	CASSPRGTTGYTF	TGTGCCAGCAGCCCTCGTGGTACGACTGGCTACACCTTC
NA	NA	TRBV6-5	TRBJ2-7	CASSYTLREQYF	TGTGCCAGCAGTTACACCCTACGGGAGCAGTACTTC
NA	many	TRBV12-3/TRBV12-4	TRBJ1-5	CASSLGRRSNQPQHF	TGTGCCAGCAGCCTCGGGAGGAGAAGTAATCAGCCCCAGCATTTT
TRBD1	many	TRBV6-5	TRBJ1-1	CASSYGARTGPLF	TGTGCCAGCAGTTACGGGGCGAGGACAGGACCCCTATTT